This TCR beta chain was captured in a study of radiotherapy plus CTLA-4 blockade in lung cancer. Background on the study: Objective responses were documented in about 19% of patients, with disease control in roughly 34%.

Germline assignment: CDR1 KGHSH and CDR2 LQKENI. The CDR3 is made up of 13 amino acids. Germline trimming cut 4 bases from V and 5 bases from J; bases unmatched to any gene: 3. Overall study findings and caveats: Together with interferon-beta, which increased in serum after radiation, early dynamic changes in blood T cell clones were reportedly the best predictors of response. Blood saw expansion of tumor-derived TCR clones after radiotherapy plus ipilimumab.

Libraries were prepared by immunoSEQ multiplex PCR; TCRdb keeps only in-frame clonotypes and omits some of them. The table shows 81,000 or so clones, with roughly 80% occurring only once. Focal radiation plus CTLA-4 blockade with ipilimumab was administered to patients who had chemo-refractory metastatic non-small-cell lung cancer. A single count supports this clone. What it binds is unknown. The sequencing here drew on peripheral blood, taken from a patient treated with radiotherapy plus ipilimumab. This TCR came from a human donor with non-small cell lung cancer who had stable disease on radiotherapy plus ipilimumab. The chain is built from TRBV18 and TRBJ2-3; 7 bases line up with TRBD1. The CDR3 bases are TGTGCCAGCTCACGGACAGGCCAAGATACGCAGTATTTT. This sequence encodes CASSRTGQDTQYF.